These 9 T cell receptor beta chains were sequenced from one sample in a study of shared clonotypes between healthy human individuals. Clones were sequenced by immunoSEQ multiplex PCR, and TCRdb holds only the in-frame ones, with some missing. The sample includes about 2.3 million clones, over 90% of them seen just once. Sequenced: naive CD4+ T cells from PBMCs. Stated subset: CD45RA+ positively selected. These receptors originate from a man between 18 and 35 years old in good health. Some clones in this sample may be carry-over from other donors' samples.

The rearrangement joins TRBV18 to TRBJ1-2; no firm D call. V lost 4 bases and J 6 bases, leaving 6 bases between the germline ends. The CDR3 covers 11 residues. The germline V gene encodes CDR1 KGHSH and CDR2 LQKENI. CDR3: CASSLGDGYTF. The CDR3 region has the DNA TGTGCCAGCTCACTGGGAGATGGCTACACCTTC.

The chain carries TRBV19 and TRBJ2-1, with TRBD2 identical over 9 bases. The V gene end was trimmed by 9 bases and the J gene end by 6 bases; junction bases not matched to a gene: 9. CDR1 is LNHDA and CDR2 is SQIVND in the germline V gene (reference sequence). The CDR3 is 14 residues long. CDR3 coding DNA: TGTGCCAGCATTAGCGGGAGTAGTGGCAATGAGCAGTTCTTC. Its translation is CASISGSSGNEQFF.

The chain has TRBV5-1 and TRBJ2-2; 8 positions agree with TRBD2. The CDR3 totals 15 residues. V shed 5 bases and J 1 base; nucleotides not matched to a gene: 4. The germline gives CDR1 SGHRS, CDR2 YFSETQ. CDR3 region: CASRVAGLNTGELFF. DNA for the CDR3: TGCGCCAGCAGGGTAGCGGGGTTGAACACCGGGGAGCTGTTTTTT. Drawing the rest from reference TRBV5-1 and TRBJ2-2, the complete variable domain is KAGVTQTPRYLIKTRGQQVTLSCSPISGHRSVSWYQQTPGQGLQFLFEYFSETQRNKGNFPGRFSGRQFSNSRSEMNVSTLELGDSALYLCASRVAGLNTGELFFGEGSRLTVL.

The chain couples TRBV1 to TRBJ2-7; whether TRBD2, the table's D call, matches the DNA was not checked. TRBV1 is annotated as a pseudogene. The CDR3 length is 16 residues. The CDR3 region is CTSSQDGGWASYEQYF. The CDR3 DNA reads TGCACCAGCAGCCAAGATGGGGGGTGGGCCTCCTACGAGCAGTACTTC.

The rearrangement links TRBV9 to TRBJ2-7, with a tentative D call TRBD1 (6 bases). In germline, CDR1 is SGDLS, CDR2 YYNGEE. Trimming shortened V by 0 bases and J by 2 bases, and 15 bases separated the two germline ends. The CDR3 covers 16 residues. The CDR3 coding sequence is TGTGCCAGCAGCGTAGAATGGAACAGGGCCCCCTACGAGCAGTACTTC. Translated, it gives CASSVEWNRAPYEQYF. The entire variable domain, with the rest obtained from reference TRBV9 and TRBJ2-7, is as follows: DSGVTQTPKHLITATGQRVTLRCSPRSGDLSVYWYQQSLDQGLQFLIQYYNGEERAKGNILERFSAQQFPDLHSELNLSSLELGDSALYFCASSVEWNRAPYEQYFGPGTRLTVT.

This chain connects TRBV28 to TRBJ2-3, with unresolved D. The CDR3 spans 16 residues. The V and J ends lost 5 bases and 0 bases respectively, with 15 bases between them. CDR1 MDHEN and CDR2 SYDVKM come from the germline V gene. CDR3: CASSARLGKSTDTQYF. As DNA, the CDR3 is TGTGCCAGCAGTGCCCGTCTGGGAAAGAGCACAGATACGCAGTATTTT.

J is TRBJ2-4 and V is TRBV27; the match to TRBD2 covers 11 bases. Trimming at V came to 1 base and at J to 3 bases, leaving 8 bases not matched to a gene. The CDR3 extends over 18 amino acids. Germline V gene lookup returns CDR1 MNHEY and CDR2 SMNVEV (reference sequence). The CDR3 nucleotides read TGTGCCAGCAGTTTATTTTGGCTAGCGGGAGGCGGCAAAAACATTCAGTACTTC. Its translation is CASSLFWLAGGGKNIQYF.

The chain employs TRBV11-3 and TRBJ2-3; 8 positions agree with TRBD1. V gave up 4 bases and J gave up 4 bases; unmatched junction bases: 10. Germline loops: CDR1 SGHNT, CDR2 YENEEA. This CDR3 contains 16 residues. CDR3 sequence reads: CASSSRTGSSPDTQYF. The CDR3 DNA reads TGTGCCAGCAGCTCCAGGACAGGGAGTTCCCCAGATACGCAGTATTTT.

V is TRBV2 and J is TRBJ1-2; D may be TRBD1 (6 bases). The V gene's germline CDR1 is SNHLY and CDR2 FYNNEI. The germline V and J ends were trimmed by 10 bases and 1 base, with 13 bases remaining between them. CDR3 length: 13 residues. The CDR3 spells CATEQGSNYGYTF. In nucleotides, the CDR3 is TGTGCCACCGAGCAGGGGAGTAACTATGGCTACACCTTC.